These 18 T cell receptor beta chains share one sample of origin, sequenced in a study of blood T cell repertoires in COVID-19. The assay was immunoSEQ multiplex PCR, and TCRdb's table has in-frame clones only and misses some. The repertoire holds 190,000 or so clones, with about three quarters as singletons. Material: peripheral blood. The receptors here all came from a woman aged 80 or over with active or convalescent COVID-19.

The rearrangement uses TRBV29-1 and TRBJ2-3; 13 positions agree with TRBD2. Germline CDR1 and CDR2: SQVTM and ANQGSEA. The ends lost 6 bases at V and 4 bases at J; junction bases unmatched: 7. The CDR3 contains 15 residues. The DNA for the CDR3 is TGCAGCGTGGAGGGACTAGCGGGGATCTCAGATACGCAGTATTTT. Protein product: CSVEGLAGISDTQYF.

The CDR3 is CASSARGGGNQPQHF. The CDR3 coding sequence is TGTGCCAGCAGTGCCCGAGGGGGCGGCAATCAGCCCCAGCATTTT. The chain has TRBV28 and TRBJ1-5, with 7 bases that match TRBD1. Germline CDR1 MDHEN, CDR2 SYDVKM. CDR3 length equals 15 residues. V shed 5 bases and J 2 bases; nucleotides not matched to a gene: 6.

This sequence joins TRBV7-9 and TRBJ1-2, with D unclear. Germline-derived CDR1 and CDR2 are SEHNR and FQNEAQ (reference sequence). V lost 6 bases and J 4 bases, leaving 12 bases between the germline ends. The CDR3 is 13 amino acids. Written as DNA, the CDR3 is TGTGCCAGCAGTAACGCGGGGTCCTATGGCTACACCTTC. Amino acid sequence: CASSNAGSYGYTF.

This clone was recorded at least ten times. The V gene is TRBV7-2, the J gene TRBJ1-1; 9 nucleotides match TRBD1. The germline gives CDR1 SGHTA, CDR2 FQGNSA. The junction had 8 bases not matched to a gene; V was cut back by 5 bases and J by 4 bases. There are 15 residues in the CDR3. In nucleotides, the CDR3 is TGTGCCAGCAGCCCGAGACAGGGGGTTATCACTGAAGCTTTCTTT. Protein: CASSPRQGVITEAFF.

This clone appeared once. The chain uses TRBV18 and TRBJ1-3, with a possible D match to TRBD1 (5 bases). The V gene lost 3 bases and the J gene lost 4 bases, with 13 bases spanning the gap. The CDR3 has 15 residues. Per the germline V gene, CDR1 is KGHSH and CDR2 is LQKENI. The CDR3 DNA reads TGTGCCAGCTCACCGGGGGGAAATACAGGAAACACCATATATTTT. Translating it yields CASSPGGNTGNTIYF.

The chain recombines TRBV20-1 with TRBJ1-1; possible D gene TRBD1, 5 bases. Trimming cost V 3 bases and J 2 bases, with 13 bases left between them. The germline V gene has CDR1 DFQATT and CDR2 SNEGSKA (reference sequence). CDR3 length: 14 residues. CDR3 protein: CSASRSGFNTEAFF. The CDR3 nucleotides are TGCAGTGCTAGTCGGTCAGGGTTTAACACTGAAGCTTTCTTT.

V is TRBV20-1 and J is TRBJ2-1; TRBD2 matches 9 bases. Germline V lookup: CDR1 DFQATT, CDR2 SNEGSKA (reference sequence). V dropped 3 bases and J dropped 4; count of bases not matched to a gene: 4. The CDR3 extends over 14 amino acids. CDR3 DNA: TGCAGTGCTAGTTCTAGCGGGGTTTACAATGAGCAGTTCTTC. Its protein is CSASSSGVYNEQFF.

The count of this clone is one. J is TRBJ1-5 and V is TRBV2, with TRBD1 as a possible D gene (5 bases). V shed 8 bases and J shed 3 bases, with 11 bases lying between them. The CDR3 runs to 13 residues. Germline CDR1 and CDR2: SNHLY and FYNNEI. The CDR3 loop reads CASSTGPNQPQHF. In DNA, the CDR3 is TGTGCCAGCTCTACAGGCCCCAATCAGCCCCAGCATTTT.

The CDR3 sequence: CASSSGLNEQFF. In DNA form, the CDR3 reads TGTGCCAGCAGTTCCGGTTTAAATGAGCAGTTCTTC. The chain links TRBV12-3 or TRBV12-4 to TRBJ2-1; D call uncertain. V shed 4 bases and J shed 7 bases, with 8 bases lying between them. This CDR3 has 12 amino acids.

The genes are TRBV6-1 and TRBJ1-2, with no clear D. This CDR3 is 15 amino acids long. The germline V and J ends were trimmed by 2 bases and 3 bases, with 13 bases remaining between them. Germline-derived CDR1 and CDR2 are MNHNS and SASEGT. This CDR3 is CASSELGSGDYGYTF. The CDR3 region has the DNA TGTGCCAGCAGTGAATTGGGCAGCGGAGACTATGGCTACACCTTC.

The chain joins TRBV15 to TRBJ2-7; 7 positions agree with TRBD1. The CDR3 consists of 15 residues. J gave up 6 bases and V 0 bases, and 8 bases lay outside the gene matches. CDR1 LNHNV and CDR2 YYDKDF come from the germline V gene (reference sequence). The CDR3, as DNA: TGTGCCACCAGCAGAGATCCTGGCAGGGGGTCCGAGCAGTACTTC. Protein sequence: CATSRDPGRGSEQYF.

The chain combines TRBV6-2 or TRBV6-3 with TRBJ2-3, with 10 nucleotides matching TRBD1. The CDR3 covers 15 residues. V shed 2 bases and J 6 bases; nucleotides not matched to a gene: 5. In germline, CDR1 is MNHEY, CDR2 SVGEGT. Here the CDR3 DNA reads TGTGCCAGCAGTTACATGGGGACAGGGGCTGATACGCAGTATTTT. Translated, it gives CASSYMGTGADTQYF.

The J gene is TRBJ2-7, the V gene TRBV28, with TRBD1 identical over 7 bases. Germline CDR1 is MDHEN and CDR2 is SYDVKM. The CDR3 contains 16 residues. V gave up 6 bases and J gave up 1 base; unmatched junction bases: 12. The CDR3, as DNA: TGTGCCAGCAGGACCCTCGGACAGGCCCCGTCCTACGAGCAGTACTTC. As protein: CASRTLGQAPSYEQYF.

V is TRBV9 and J is TRBJ2-3, with TRBD2 as a possible D gene (5 bases). The CDR3 loop spans 18 amino acids. V was pared by 4 bases and J by 2 bases, with 23 bases between. Germline lookup yields CDR1 SGDLS and CDR2 YYNGEE. The CDR3: CASSSAPGKNPNTDTQYF. CDR3 DNA sequence: TGTGCCAGCAGCTCAGCACCGGGGAAGAACCCCAACACAGATACGCAGTATTTT.

This chain uses TRBV28 with TRBJ2-5, with a tentative D call TRBD2 (7 bases). The CDR3 has 13 amino acids. Trimming removed 8 bases at V and 5 bases at J, with 15 bases between. Germline CDR1 and CDR2: MDHEN and SYDVKM. The chain's CDR3 is CASARGGQETQYF. As DNA, the CDR3 is TGTGCCAGCGCTAGGGGGGGCCAGGAGACCCAGTACTTC.

A few counts support this clone. The chain links TRBV5-1 to TRBJ2-3, with a weak D call TRBD2 (6 bases). The germline V gene has CDR1 SGHRS and CDR2 YFSETQ. The CDR3 contains 15 residues. V lost 5 bases, J lost 4 bases, and 17 bases lay in between. DNA of the CDR3: TGCGCCAGCAGTAGGACCCCGGGGGAGCCAGATACGCAGTATTTT. It is translated as CASSRTPGEPDTQYF.

The gene calls are TRBV5-1 and TRBJ2-7; D gene ambiguous. Trimming stripped 0 bases from V and 2 bases from J, with 9 bases between. The germline gives CDR1 SGHRS, CDR2 YFSETQ. There are 14 residues in the CDR3. The chain's CDR3 is CASSLESRTYEQYF. DNA of the CDR3: TGCGCCAGCAGCTTGGAATCTAGAACCTACGAGCAGTACTTC.

The rearrangement uses TRBV13 and TRBJ2-5, with D perhaps matching TRBD1 (5 bases). Germline CDR1 is PRHDT and CDR2 is FYEKMQ (reference sequence). V lost 6 bases and J 5 bases, leaving 13 bases between the germline ends. This CDR3 comprises 13 residues. CDR3 residues: CASSGALWETQYF. CDR3 sequence (DNA): TGTGCCAGCAGTGGGGCCTTGTGGGAGACCCAGTACTTC.